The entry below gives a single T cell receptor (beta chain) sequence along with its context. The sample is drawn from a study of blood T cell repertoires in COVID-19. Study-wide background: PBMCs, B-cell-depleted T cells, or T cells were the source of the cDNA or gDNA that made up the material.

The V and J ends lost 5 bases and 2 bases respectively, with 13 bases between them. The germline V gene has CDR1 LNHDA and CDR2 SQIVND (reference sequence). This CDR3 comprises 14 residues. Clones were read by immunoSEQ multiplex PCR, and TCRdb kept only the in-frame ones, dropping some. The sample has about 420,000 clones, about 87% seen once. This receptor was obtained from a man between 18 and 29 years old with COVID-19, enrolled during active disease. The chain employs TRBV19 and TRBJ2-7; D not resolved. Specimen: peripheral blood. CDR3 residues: CASSRLQNAYEQYF. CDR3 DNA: TGTGCCAGTAGTCGGCTACAGAATGCCTACGAGCAGTACTTC.